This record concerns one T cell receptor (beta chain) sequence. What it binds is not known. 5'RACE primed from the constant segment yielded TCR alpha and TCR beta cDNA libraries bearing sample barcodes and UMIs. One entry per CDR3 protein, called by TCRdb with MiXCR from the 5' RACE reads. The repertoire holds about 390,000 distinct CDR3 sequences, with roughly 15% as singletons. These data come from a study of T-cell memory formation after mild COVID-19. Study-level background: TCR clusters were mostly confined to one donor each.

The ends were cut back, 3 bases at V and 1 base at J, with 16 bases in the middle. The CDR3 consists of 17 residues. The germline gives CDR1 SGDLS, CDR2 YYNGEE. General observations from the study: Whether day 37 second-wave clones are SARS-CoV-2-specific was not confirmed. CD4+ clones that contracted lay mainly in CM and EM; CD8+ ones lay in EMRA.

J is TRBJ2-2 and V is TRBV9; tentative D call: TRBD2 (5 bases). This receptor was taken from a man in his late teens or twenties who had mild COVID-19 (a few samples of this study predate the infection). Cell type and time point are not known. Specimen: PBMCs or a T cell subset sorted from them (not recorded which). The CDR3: CASSDSYTGKNTGELFF. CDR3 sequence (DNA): TGTGCCAGCAGCGACTCGTATACCGGGAAGAACACCGGGGAGCTGTTTTTT. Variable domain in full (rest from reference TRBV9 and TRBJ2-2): DSGVTQTPKHLITATGQRVTLRCSPRSGDLSVYWYQQSLDQGLQFLIQYYNGEERAKGNILERFSAQQFPDLHSELNLSSLELGDSALYFCASSDSYTGKNTGELFFGEGSRLTVL.